This TCR beta chain was retrieved from a study of blood T cell repertoires in COVID-19. Methods used by the authors: Amplification of reference gene primers was used by the study to estimate nucleated cell counts. The data were produced by immunoSEQ multiplex PCR, yet TCRdb's version contains in-frame clones alone and is incomplete. Clone size and V and J calls were adopted from that table, with D and trimming inferred from the DNA. Of roughly 350,000 clones detected, around 87% appear once; the ten largest clones hold more than 9%. CDR1 is MGHRA, CDR2 YSYEKL, per germline. CDR3 size: 13 residues. The V end lost 3 bases, the J end lost 6 bases, and 9 bases lay between the germline ends. Enrolled during active infection, Seattle patients were then followed longitudinally.

Input material: peripheral blood. The chain joins TRBV4-1 to TRBJ2-1; possible D gene TRBD2, 7 bases. The sequence was obtained from a woman in her twenties or thirties with COVID-19, enrolled during active disease. Here the CDR3 reads CASSQGGRNEQFF. The CDR3 bases are TGCGCCAGCAGCCAGGGGGGGCGCAATGAGCAGTTCTTC.